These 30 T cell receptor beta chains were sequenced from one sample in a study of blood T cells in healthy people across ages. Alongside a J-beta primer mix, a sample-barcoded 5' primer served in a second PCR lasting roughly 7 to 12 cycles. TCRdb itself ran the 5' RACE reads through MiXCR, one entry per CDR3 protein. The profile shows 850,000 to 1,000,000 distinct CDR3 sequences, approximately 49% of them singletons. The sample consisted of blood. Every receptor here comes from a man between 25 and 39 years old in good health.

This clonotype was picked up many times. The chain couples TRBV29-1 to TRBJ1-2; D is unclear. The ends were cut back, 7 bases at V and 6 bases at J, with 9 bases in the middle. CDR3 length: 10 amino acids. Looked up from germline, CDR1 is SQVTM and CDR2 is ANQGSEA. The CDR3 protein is CSALTNGYTF. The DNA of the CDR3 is TGCAGCGCCCTAACTAATGGCTACACCTTC.

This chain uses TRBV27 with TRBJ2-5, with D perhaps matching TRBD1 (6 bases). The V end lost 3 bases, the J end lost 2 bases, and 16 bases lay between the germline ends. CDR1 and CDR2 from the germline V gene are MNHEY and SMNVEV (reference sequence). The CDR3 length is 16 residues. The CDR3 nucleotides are TGTGCCAGCAGTTTCTCAGGGACACCCGGACAAGAGACCCAGTACTTC. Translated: CASSFSGTPGQETQYF.

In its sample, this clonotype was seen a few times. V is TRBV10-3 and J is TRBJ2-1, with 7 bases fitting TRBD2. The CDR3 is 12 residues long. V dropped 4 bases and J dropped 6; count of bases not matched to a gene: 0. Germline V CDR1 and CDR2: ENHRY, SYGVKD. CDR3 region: CAISASGNEQFF. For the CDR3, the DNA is TGTGCCATCAGTGCTAGCGGCAATGAGCAGTTCTTC.

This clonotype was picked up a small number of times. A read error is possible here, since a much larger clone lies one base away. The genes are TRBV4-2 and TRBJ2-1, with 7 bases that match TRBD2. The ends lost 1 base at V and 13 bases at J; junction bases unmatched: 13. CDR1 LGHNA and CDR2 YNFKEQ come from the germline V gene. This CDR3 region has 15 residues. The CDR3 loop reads CASSQGMASGETQFF. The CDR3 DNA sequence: TGTGCCAGCAGCCAAGGTATGGCTAGCGGAGAGACCCAGTTCTTC.

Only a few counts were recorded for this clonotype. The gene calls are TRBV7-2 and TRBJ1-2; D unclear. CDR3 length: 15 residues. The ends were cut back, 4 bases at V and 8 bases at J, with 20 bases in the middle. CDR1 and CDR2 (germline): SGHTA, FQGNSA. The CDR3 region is CASSSRQGSHGGYTF. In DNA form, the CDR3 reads TGTGCCAGCAGCTCTCGCCAAGGGTCCCATGGGGGCTACACCTTC.

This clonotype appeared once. Here the CDR3 reads CSASPGTSTDTQYF. CDR3 nucleotide sequence: TGCAGTGCTAGCCCCGGGACTTCGACAGATACGCAGTATTTT. The chain couples TRBV20-1 to TRBJ2-3; tentative D call: TRBD2 (6 bases). The CDR3 covers 14 residues. The V end was cut by 3 bases, the J end by 3 bases, with 13 bases between. CDR1 is DFQATT, CDR2 SNEGSKA, per germline (reference sequence).

CDR3 bases: TGTGCCAGCAGCTTAACGGGACTAGCGGGGGGGCAGGATGAGCAGTTCTTC. Its translation is CASSLTGLAGGQDEQFF. The chain links TRBV7-2 to TRBJ2-1, with TRBD2 matching over 16 bases. Germline assignment: CDR1 SGHTA and CDR2 FQGNSA. The ends lost 2 bases at V and 8 bases at J; junction bases unmatched: 6. The CDR3 is 17 residues long.

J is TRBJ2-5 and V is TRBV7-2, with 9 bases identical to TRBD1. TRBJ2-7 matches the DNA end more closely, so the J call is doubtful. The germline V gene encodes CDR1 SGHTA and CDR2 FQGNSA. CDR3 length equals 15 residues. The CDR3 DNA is TGTGCCAGCAGCAGATCCGGGACAGGGATGGACGAGCAGTACTTC. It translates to CASSRSGTGMDEQYF.

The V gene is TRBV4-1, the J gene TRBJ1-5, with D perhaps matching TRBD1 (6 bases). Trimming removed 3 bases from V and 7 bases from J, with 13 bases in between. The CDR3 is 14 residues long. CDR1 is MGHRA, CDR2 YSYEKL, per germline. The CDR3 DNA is TGCGCCAGCAGCCAGCTGCAGGGGAGACAGCCCCAGCATTTT. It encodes CASSQLQGRQPQHF.

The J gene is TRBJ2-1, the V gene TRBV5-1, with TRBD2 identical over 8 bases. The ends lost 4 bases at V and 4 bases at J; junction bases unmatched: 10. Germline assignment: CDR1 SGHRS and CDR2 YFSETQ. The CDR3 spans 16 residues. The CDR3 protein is CASSRIPGLEYNEQFF. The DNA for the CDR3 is TGCGCCAGCAGCCGAATTCCGGGACTAGAGTACAATGAGCAGTTCTTC. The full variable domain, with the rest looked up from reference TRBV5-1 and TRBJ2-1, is KAGVTQTPRYLIKTRGQQVTLSCSPISGHRSVSWYQQTPGQGLQFLFEYFSETQRNKGNFPGRFSGRQFSNSRSEMNVSTLELGDSALYLCASSRIPGLEYNEQFFGPGTRLTVL.

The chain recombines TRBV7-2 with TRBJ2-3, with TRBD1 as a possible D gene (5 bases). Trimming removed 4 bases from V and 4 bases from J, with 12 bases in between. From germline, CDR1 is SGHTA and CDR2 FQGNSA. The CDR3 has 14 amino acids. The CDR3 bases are TGTGCCAGCAGCTCCCGGACATGGTCAGATACGCAGTATTTT. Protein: CASSSRTWSDTQYF.

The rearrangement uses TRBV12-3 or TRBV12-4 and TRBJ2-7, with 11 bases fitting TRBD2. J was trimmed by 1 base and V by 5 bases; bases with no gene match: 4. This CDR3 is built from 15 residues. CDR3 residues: CASSRTSGPSYEQYF. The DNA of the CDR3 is TGTGCCAGCAGTCGGACTAGCGGGCCATCCTACGAGCAGTACTTC.

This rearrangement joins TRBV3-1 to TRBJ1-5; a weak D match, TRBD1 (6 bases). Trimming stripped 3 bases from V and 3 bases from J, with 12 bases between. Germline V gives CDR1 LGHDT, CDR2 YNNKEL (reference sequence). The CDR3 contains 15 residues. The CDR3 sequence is CASSQASGANQPQHF. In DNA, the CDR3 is TGTGCCAGCAGCCAGGCTTCAGGGGCCAATCAGCCCCAGCATTTT.

The chain's CDR3 is CASSLGGGRMLNEKLFF. CDR3 bases: TGTGCCAGCAGTTTAGGGGGGGGACGAATGCTGAATGAAAAACTGTTTTTT. This chain uses TRBV28 with TRBJ1-4; a possible D gene is TRBD1 (5 bases). CDR3 length equals 17 residues. V lost 2 bases and J 5 bases, leaving 18 bases between the germline ends. Germline-derived CDR1 and CDR2 are MDHEN and SYDVKM.

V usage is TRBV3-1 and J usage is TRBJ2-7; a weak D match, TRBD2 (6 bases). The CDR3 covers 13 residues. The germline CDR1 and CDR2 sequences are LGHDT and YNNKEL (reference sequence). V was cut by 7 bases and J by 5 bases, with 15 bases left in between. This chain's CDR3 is CASTQPGLNEQYF. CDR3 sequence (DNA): TGTGCCAGCACACAACCCGGACTAAACGAGCAGTACTTC.

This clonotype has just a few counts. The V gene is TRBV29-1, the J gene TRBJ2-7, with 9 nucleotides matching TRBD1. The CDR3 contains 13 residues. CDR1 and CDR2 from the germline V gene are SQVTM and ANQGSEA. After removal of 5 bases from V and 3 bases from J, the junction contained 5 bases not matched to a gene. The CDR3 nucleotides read TGCAGCGTTACCGGGACAGGGCGCTACGAGCAGTACTTC. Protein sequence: CSVTGTGRYEQYF.

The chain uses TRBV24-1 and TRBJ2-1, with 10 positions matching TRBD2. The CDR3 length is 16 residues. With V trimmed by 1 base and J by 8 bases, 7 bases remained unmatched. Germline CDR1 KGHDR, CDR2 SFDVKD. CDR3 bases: TGTGCCACCAGTGATTTCGAACTAGCGGGGAGGTATGAGCAGTTCTTC. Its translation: CATSDFELAGRYEQFF.

In DNA form, the CDR3 reads TGTGCCAGCAGCTTAAACATGGGGTCCTACGAGCAGTACTTC. It encodes CASSLNMGSYEQYF. The J gene is TRBJ2-7, the V gene TRBV7-2; D gene uncertain. Trimming took off 2 bases at V and 1 base at J, with 9 bases between the two ends. The CDR3 length is 14 residues. Germline lookup yields CDR1 SGHTA and CDR2 FQGNSA.

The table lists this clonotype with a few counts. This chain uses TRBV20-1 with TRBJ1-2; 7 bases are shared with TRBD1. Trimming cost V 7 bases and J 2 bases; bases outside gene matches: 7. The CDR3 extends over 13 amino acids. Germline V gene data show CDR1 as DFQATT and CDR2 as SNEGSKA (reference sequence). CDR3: CSGRVRGNYGYTF. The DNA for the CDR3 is TGCAGTGGAAGGGTCAGGGGGAACTATGGCTACACCTTC.

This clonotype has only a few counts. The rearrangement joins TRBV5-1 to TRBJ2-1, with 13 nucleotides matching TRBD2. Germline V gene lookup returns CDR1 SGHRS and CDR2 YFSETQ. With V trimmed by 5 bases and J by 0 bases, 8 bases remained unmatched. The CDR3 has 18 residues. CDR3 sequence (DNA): TGCGCCAGCAGTTGGACTAGCGGGGGTGACAGCTCCTACAATGAGCAGTTCTTC. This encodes CASSWTSGGDSSYNEQFF.

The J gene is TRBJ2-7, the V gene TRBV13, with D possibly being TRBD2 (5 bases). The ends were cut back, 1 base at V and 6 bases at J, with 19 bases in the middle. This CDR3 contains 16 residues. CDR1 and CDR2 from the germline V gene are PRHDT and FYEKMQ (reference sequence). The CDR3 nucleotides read TGTGCCAGCAGCTTAGAAGCGCCGTCCCTTGCGGGCGAGCAGTACTTC. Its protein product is CASSLEAPSLAGEQYF.

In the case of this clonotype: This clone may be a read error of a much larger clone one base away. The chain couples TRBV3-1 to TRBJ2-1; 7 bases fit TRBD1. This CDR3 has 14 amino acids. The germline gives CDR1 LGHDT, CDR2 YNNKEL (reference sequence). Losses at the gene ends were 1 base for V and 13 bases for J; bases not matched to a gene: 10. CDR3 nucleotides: TGTGCCAGCAGCCAAGGGACAGGTAGCGAGACCCAGTTCTTC. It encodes CASSQGTGSETQFF.

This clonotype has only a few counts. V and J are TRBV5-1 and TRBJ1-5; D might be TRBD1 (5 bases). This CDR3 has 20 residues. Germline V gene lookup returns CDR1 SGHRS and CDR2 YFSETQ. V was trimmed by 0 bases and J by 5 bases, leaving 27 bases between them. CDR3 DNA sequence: TGCGCCAGCAGCTTGGTCGGACTACGATCGGGGGACGCCGTGTATCAGCCCCAGCATTTT. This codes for CASSLVGLRSGDAVYQPQHF.

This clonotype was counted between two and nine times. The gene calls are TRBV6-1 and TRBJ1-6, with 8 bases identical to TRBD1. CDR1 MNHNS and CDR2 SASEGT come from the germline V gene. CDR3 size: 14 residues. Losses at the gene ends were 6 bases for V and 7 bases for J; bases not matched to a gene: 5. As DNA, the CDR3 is TGTGCCAGCAGACAAACAGGGGGGAATTCACCCCTCCACTTT. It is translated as CASRQTGGNSPLHF.

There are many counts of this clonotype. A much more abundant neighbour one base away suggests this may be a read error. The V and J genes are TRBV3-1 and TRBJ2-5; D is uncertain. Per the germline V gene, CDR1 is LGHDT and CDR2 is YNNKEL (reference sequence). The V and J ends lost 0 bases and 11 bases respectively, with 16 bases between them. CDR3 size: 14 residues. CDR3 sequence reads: CASSQDWSRNEQYF. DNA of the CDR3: TGTGCCAGCAGCCAAGATTGGAGCAGAAATGAGCAGTACTTC.

The CDR3 region has the DNA TGTGCCGCCGGAGTGACGAAGTACGCAACTAATGAAAAACTGTTTTTT. It is translated as CAAGVTKYATNEKLFF. The chain recombines TRBV3-1 with TRBJ1-4, with no clear D. Trimming stripped 11 bases from V and 0 bases from J, with 19 bases between. Per the germline V gene, CDR1 is LGHDT and CDR2 is YNNKEL (reference sequence). The CDR3 totals 16 residues.

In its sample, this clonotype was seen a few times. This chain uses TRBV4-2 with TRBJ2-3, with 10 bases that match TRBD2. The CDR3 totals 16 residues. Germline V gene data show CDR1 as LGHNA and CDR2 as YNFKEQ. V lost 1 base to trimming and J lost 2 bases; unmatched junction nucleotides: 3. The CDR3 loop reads CASSQGSGGATDTQYF. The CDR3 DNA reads TGTGCCAGCAGCCAAGGGAGCGGGGGGGCCACAGATACGCAGTATTTT.

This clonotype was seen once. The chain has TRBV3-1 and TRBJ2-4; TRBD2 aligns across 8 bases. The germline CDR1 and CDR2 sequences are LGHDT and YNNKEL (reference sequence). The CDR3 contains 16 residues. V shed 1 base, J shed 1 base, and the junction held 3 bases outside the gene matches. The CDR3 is CASSQVGGGAKNIQYF. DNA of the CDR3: TGTGCCAGCAGCCAAGTCGGCGGGGGGGCCAAAAACATTCAGTACTTC.

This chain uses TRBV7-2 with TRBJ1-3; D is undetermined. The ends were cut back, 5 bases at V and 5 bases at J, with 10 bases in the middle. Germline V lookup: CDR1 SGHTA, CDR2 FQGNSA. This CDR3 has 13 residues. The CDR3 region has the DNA TGTGCCAGCAGCCCGGGAGATCGAAACACCATATATTTT. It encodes CASSPGDRNTIYF.

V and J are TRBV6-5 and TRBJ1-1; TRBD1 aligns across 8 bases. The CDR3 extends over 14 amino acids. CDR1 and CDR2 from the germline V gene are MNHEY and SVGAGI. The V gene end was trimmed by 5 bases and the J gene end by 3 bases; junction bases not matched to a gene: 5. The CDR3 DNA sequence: TGTGCCAGCAGTCGTCCGGGACAGGACACTGAAGCTTTCTTT. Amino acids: CASSRPGQDTEAFF.